This is a list of T cell receptor beta chains from one sample in a study of vaccination and CD4 T cells after COVID-19. The antigens these receptors bind are not known. TCRdb passed the PCR reads through MiXCR, listing each CDR3 protein once. The table includes fewer than 20,000 distinct CDR3 sequences, around 45% detected once. This specimen consisted of CD4+ T cells from blood, cultured in vitro, obtained before SARS-CoV-2 vaccination. Every receptor here comes from a human donor who had recovered from COVID-19. CDR3s include the opening cysteine and the closing phenylalanine or tryptophan. D genes are given only for firm matches. Where a row states a size, it is once, few, many or the class of an expanded clone; other rows omit it.

TRBJ1-5,TRBV15,NA,few,TGTGCCACCAGCAGAGATCAGCAGCCCCAGCATTTT,CATSRDQQPQHF
TRBJ1-2,TRBV28,NA,NA,TGTGCCAGCTCAGGGAGCGGGGGCTACACCTTC,CASSGSGGYTF
TRBJ1-2,TRBV28,NA,NA,TGTGCCAGCAGGACCACGGGCAGCCTCTATGGCTACACCTTC,CASRTTGSLYGYTF
TRBJ1-5,TRBV20-1,NA,NA,TGCAGTGCTAGAGATCGTCTCGTTAGCAATCAGCCCCAGCATTTT,CSARDRLVSNQPQHF
TRBJ2-3,TRBV30,NA,NA,TGTGCCTGGCAAGGCGGGGGCAGCACAGATACGCAGTATTTT,CAWQGGGSTDTQYF
TRBJ2-3,TRBV6-1,TRBD1,once,TGTGCCAGCAGCCCGGGGACAGGGGCGAGTGGAACAGATACGCAGTATTTT,CASSPGTGASGTDTQYF
TRBJ1-1,TRBV5-4,NA,NA,TGTGCCAGCAGCTTGGAGAGGGCGGGGGCTGAAGCTTTCTTT,CASSLERAGAEAFF
TRBJ2-5,TRBV20-1,NA,few,TGCAGTGCTCTCGGGACCTGGGAGACCCAGTACTTC,CSALGTWETQYF
TRBJ2-3,TRBV6-1,TRBD1,NA,TGTGCCACCGCGACAGGGTCAACAGATACGCAGTATTTT,CATATGSTDTQYF
TRBJ1-1,TRBV15,NA,NA,TGTGCCACCAGCAGAGAGTTGGGGGGGAACACTGAAGCTTTCTTT,CATSRELGGNTEAFF
TRBJ1-1,TRBV27,NA,NA,TGTGCCAGCAGTTTCTGGCGGTCGAACACTGAAGCTTTCTTT,CASSFWRSNTEAFF
TRBJ2-7,TRBV7-2,NA,NA,TGTGCCAGCAGCTTAGTGGTAGAGCAGTACTTC,CASSLVVEQYF
TRBJ1-2,TRBV28,NA,medium-sized,TGTGCCAGTAGTAGGGGCGAAGAGGTTAACTATGGCTACACCTTC,CASSRGEEVNYGYTF
TRBJ1-2,TRBV7-9,NA,NA,TGTGCCAGCAGCTTAAACCAAAACTATGGCTACACCTTC,CASSLNQNYGYTF
TRBJ2-3,TRBV7-6,TRBD2,few,TGTGCCAGCAGCTTAATGACTAGCGGGGGGGCAGATACGCAGTATTTT,CASSLMTSGGADTQYF
TRBJ2-4,TRBV10-2,NA,few,TGCGCCAGCAGCTCCAGCGAGGGACGAGCCAAAAACATTCAGTACTTC,CASSSSEGRAKNIQYF
TRBJ1-2,TRBV20-1,NA,few,TGCAGTGCAGGGGACCGCCTTTCGGAGGTGGTCGGTGGCTACACCTTC,CSAGDRLSEVVGGYTF
TRBJ2-7,TRBV7-8,TRBD1,NA,TGTGCCAGCAGCTTCCAATCAGGGGGCGAAGGGGAGCAGTACTTC,CASSFQSGGEGEQYF
TRBJ1-1,TRBV6-2/TRBV6-3,NA,once,TGTGCCAGCAGCAAACAGGGAATGAACACTGAAGCTTTCTTT,CASSKQGMNTEAFF
TRBJ1-2,TRBV12-3/TRBV12-4,TRBD1,few,TGTGCCAGCAGTTTAACAGGGGCTAACTATGGCTACACCTTC,CASSLTGANYGYTF
TRBJ1-5,TRBV6-1,NA,few,TGTGCCAGCAGCATCGACAGCGGCCAGCCCCAGCATTTT,CASSIDSGQPQHF
TRBJ2-7,TRBV7-2,NA,NA,TGTGCCAGCAGCTTGAGTCCAGCCACACCTAAAGAGCAGTACTTC,CASSLSPATPKEQYF
TRBJ2-7,TRBV7-2,TRBD1,NA,TGTGCCAGCAGCTTAGGAGCAGGGGGCAGTTACGAGCAGTACTTC,CASSLGAGGSYEQYF
TRBJ1-5,TRBV6-1,TRBD1,few,TGTGCCAGCAGTACAACAGGGGCTCAGCCCCAGCATTTT,CASSTTGAQPQHF
TRBJ2-5,TRBV7-6,NA,few,TGTGCCAGCAGCTTTTTCGGGACCCGAACCCAAGAGACCCAGTACTTC,CASSFFGTRTQETQYF
TRBJ2-1,TRBV6-2/TRBV6-3,TRBD2,NA,TGTGCCAGCAGTTTCGAGACTAGCGGGAGATACAATGAGCAGTTCTTC,CASSFETSGRYNEQFF
TRBJ1-1,TRBV20-1,NA,few,TGCAGTGCTAGAGACAGGTTGTCGAACACTGAAGCTTTCTTT,CSARDRLSNTEAFF
TRBJ1-2,TRBV6-5,TRBD1,few,TGTGCCAGCAGTTCCCCCGGGACAGGGGGGTATGGCTACACCTTC,CASSSPGTGGYGYTF
TRBJ2-1,TRBV24-1,TRBD2,few,TGTGCCACCAGTGACCAGAGGACTAGCGGGATGTTAGAGCAGTTCTTC,CATSDQRTSGMLEQFF
TRBJ1-5,TRBV20-1,NA,few,TGCAGTGCCCCGGGGGCGGAAGATCAGCCCCAGCATTTT,CSAPGAEDQPQHF
TRBJ1-5,TRBV7-9,NA,few,TGTGCCAGCAGCCCGGGACAACGTGACCAGCCCCAGCATTTT,CASSPGQRDQPQHF
TRBJ1-6,TRBV20-1,NA,NA,TGCAGTGCTAGAGATACTCGGCCAGGGCCCTCCTATAATTCACCCCTCCACTTT,CSARDTRPGPSYNSPLHF
TRBJ1-5,TRBV19,NA,NA,TGTGCCAGTAGAATACAGGGCGGGCATCAGCCCCAGCATTTT,CASRIQGGHQPQHF
TRBJ2-3,TRBV6-2/TRBV6-3,TRBD2,NA,TGTGCCAACAGCCCGAGACTAGCGGGCGGGGATACGCAGTATTTT,CANSPRLAGGDTQYF
TRBJ2-5,TRBV27,TRBD1,NA,TGTGCCAGCAGTTCTTCACAAGGGACAGGACAAGAGACCCAGTACTTC,CASSSSQGTGQETQYF
TRBJ2-3,TRBV20-1,NA,NA,NA,CSAMVPSGGGQIRSIF
TRBJ2-3,TRBV7-2,NA,NA,TGTGCCAGCAGCTTACCAAGCACAGATACGCAGTATTTT,CASSLPSTDTQYF
TRBJ1-5,TRBV20-1,NA,NA,TGCAGTGCTAGGCCCCCCCATCAGCCCCAGCATTTT,CSARPPHQPQHF
TRBJ1-6,TRBV5-8,NA,NA,TGTGCCAGCAGTCGGGGTGGAATGAATTCACCCCTCCACTTT,CASSRGGMNSPLHF
TRBJ1-4,TRBV7-9,NA,once,TGTGCCAGCAGCCGTGGGGACGGAGGGAATGAAAAACTGTTTTTT,CASSRGDGGNEKLFF
TRBJ2-1,TRBV27,NA,NA,TGTGCCAGCAGTTTATCGAGGGGATACAATGAGCAGTTCTTC,CASSLSRGYNEQFF
TRBJ2-7,TRBV6-5,NA,NA,TGTGCCAGCAGTTACTTGGGAGGTTACGAGCAGTACTTC,CASSYLGGYEQYF
TRBJ2-5,TRBV7-9,NA,NA,TGTGCCAGCAGCTTAGAACGATTTTTCGGGGCCCGGGAGACCCAGTACTTC,CASSLERFFGARETQYF
TRBJ2-5,TRBV6-1,TRBD1,once,TGTGCCAGCAGTGATTCGGGACAGATCCAAGAGACCCAGTACTTC,CASSDSGQIQETQYF
TRBJ1-6,TRBV27,NA,few,TGTGCCAGCAGGACGGGGGACGGCTATAATTCACCCCTCCACTTT,CASRTGDGYNSPLHF
TRBJ1-1,TRBV19,NA,few,TGTGCCAGTAGTCCCACAGGGATGAACACTGAAGCTTTCTTT,CASSPTGMNTEAFF